The clone carrying this TCR beta chain was recorded at least ten times. As for time point: newly diagnosed GD, antithyroid drugs for less than 3 months. Construction of the TCR library relied on RNA isolated from PBMCs. An endocrinology unit in Xi'an, China, supplied the patients. These data belong to a study of regulatory T cells in long-lasting Graves disease. The germline V gene encodes CDR1 LNHDA and CDR2 SQIVND (reference sequence). This CDR3 contains 15 residues. V lost 3 bases and J lost 9, with 18 bases in between. Arm-PCR with iRepertoire HTBI primers amplified the CDR3 regions for these TCR beta libraries. TCRdb reanalysed the multiplex PCR reads using MiXCR and keeps one entry per CDR3 protein. This sample has around 250,000 distinct CDR3 sequences, with more than 15% found just once. These records were also assigned to another study, of T cells in Graves' hyperthyroidism and ophthalmopathy.

This rearrangement joins TRBV19 to TRBJ2-1; D perhaps matches TRBD1 (8 bases). The sequence derives from a woman aged 25 to 39 with Graves disease. The starting material was peripheral blood mononuclear cells (PBMCs), obtained at new diagnosis, from a patient treated with antithyroid drugs. CDR3 nucleotide sequence: TGTGCCAGTAGTATGGGCCGGACAGGGAGGGGTGAGCAGTTCTTC. Amino acid sequence: CASSMGRTGRGEQFF.